This entry lists 27 T cell receptor beta chains sequenced from one sample in a study of T-cell memory formation after mild COVID-19. TCRdb analysed the 5' RACE reads with MiXCR anew, one entry per CDR3 protein. The sample includes roughly 510,000 distinct CDR3 sequences, around a sixth seen only once; the top ten take 8.1%. The sample consisted of PBMCs or a T cell subset sorted from them (not recorded which). The source is an adult woman who had mild COVID-19 (a few samples of this study predate the infection). Cell type and time point are not known.

The table lists this clonotype with many counts. This rearrangement joins TRBV7-6 to TRBJ2-3; TRBD2 matches at 11 bases. The CDR3 has 17 residues. The junction had 10 bases not matched to a gene; V was cut back by 6 bases and J by 2 bases. CDR1 is SGHVS and CDR2 is FNYEAQ in the germline V gene. Here the CDR3 reads CASSLRLAGTSTDTQYF. The CDR3 bases are TGTGCCAGCAGTTTAAGACTAGCGGGGACGTCCACAGATACGCAGTATTTT.

This clonotype was recorded many times. The chain recombines TRBV3-1 with TRBJ2-4; D is uncertain. V gave up 4 bases and J gave up 12 bases, with 16 bases separating them. CDR3 length: 13 amino acids. Germline CDR1 reads LGHDT; CDR2 reads YNNKEL (reference sequence). For the CDR3, the DNA is TGTGCCAGCAGCCCGTTGTCGGCCCGAGCTCAGTACTTC. It encodes CASSPLSARAQYF.

This clonotype was counted only a few times. The CDR3 loop reads CASSQVDRGLGNEQFF. In DNA form, the CDR3 reads TGCGCCAGCAGCCAAGTGGACAGGGGGCTTGGAAATGAGCAGTTCTTC. The V and J genes are TRBV4-1 and TRBJ2-1, with 11 bases matching TRBD1. Germline V CDR1 and CDR2: MGHRA, YSYEKL. V was pared by 1 base and J by 7 bases, with 6 bases of the junction left unmatched. This CDR3 is built from 16 residues.

This clonotype was seen more than once but under ten times. J is TRBJ1-5 and V is TRBV4-2; D may be TRBD1 (5 bases). Trimming removed 0 bases from V and 5 bases from J, with 11 bases in between. In germline, CDR1 is LGHNA, CDR2 YNFKEQ. The CDR3 runs 15 residues. The CDR3 DNA sequence: TGTGCCAGCAGCCAAGACCCGACAGAGGATCAGCCCCAGCATTTT. Protein: CASSQDPTEDQPQHF.

This clonotype was seen more than once but under ten times. The rearrangement uses TRBV24-1 and TRBJ2-2, with TRBD2 as a possible D gene (6 bases). Looked up from germline, CDR1 is KGHDR and CDR2 is SFDVKD. The V and J ends lost 2 bases and 7 bases respectively, with 10 bases between them. This CDR3 region has 14 residues. The CDR3 coding sequence is TGTGCCACCAGTGATTGGGAGGTCAGCGGGGAGCTGTTTTTT. It is translated as CATSDWEVSGELFF.

The rearrangement uses TRBV7-9 and TRBJ2-1; TRBD2 agrees at 8 bases. The CDR3 is made up of 13 amino acids. V was pared by 1 base and J by 9 bases, with 2 bases of the junction left unmatched. The germline gives CDR1 SEHNR, CDR2 FQNEAQ (reference sequence). CDR3 in amino acids: CASSLGSGSEQFF. CDR3 nucleotides: TGTGCCAGCAGCTTAGGGAGCGGGAGTGAGCAGTTCTTC.

The J gene is TRBJ2-7, the V gene TRBV10-3, with D possibly matching TRBD1 (5 bases). The CDR3 runs 13 residues. V was pared by 7 bases and J by 4 bases, with 14 bases between. In germline, CDR1 is ENHRY, CDR2 SYGVKD. For the CDR3, the DNA is TGTGCCATCATGTCGACAGACTCATACGAGCAGTACTTC. It codes for CAIMSTDSYEQYF.

The chain has TRBV5-1 and TRBJ2-3; 9 bases match TRBD1. The CDR3 runs 13 residues. J lost 4 bases, V lost 4 bases, and 1 base had no gene match. The germline V gene encodes CDR1 SGHRS and CDR2 YFSETQ. The CDR3 region has the DNA TGCGCCAGCAGCCGGGACAGGGCAGATACGCAGTATTTT. Translated, it gives CASSRDRADTQYF.

J is TRBJ1-3 and V is TRBV12-3 or TRBV12-4; 7 bases are a match to TRBD1. The CDR3 extends over 15 amino acids. J lost 2 bases, V lost 5 bases, and 6 bases had no gene match. The CDR3 coding sequence is TGTGCCAGCAGTCTCAGAACAGGGGCTGGAAACACCATATATTTT. This translates into CASSLRTGAGNTIYF.

This clonotype was detected a few times. The chain carries TRBV14 and TRBJ2-1; 9 nucleotides agree with TRBD2. The CDR3 consists of 17 residues. CDR1 and CDR2 from the germline V gene are SGHDN and FVKESK. V lost 6 bases, J lost 0 bases, and 9 bases stayed unmatched. CDR3 sequence: CASSLRLAASSYNEQFF. CDR3 nucleotides: TGTGCCAGCAGTCTAAGACTAGCGGCGAGCTCCTACAATGAGCAGTTCTTC.

The chain employs TRBV7-9 and TRBJ1-2; D unclear. CDR1 and CDR2 (germline): SEHNR, FQNEAQ (reference sequence). The V and J ends lost 5 bases and 3 bases respectively, with 13 bases between them. CDR3 size: 14 residues. Here the CDR3 reads CASSLVGFDYGYTF. For the CDR3, the DNA is TGTGCCAGCAGCCTTGTTGGGTTTGACTATGGCTACACCTTC.

This clonotype was seen at least ten times. An end of the junction does not agree with germline; a read error may underlie this. V is TRBV20-1 and J is TRBJ2-7, with D hard to call. There are 12 residues in the CDR3. Germline V gene data show CDR1 as DFQATT and CDR2 as SNEGSKA (reference sequence). This CDR3 is CSARDNSYEQYF. As DNA, the CDR3 is TGCAGTGCTCGAGACAATAGCTACGAGCAGTACTTC.

The chain links TRBV4-1 to TRBJ1-2; 7 bases match TRBD1. Germline-derived CDR1 and CDR2 are MGHRA and YSYEKL. J lost 4 bases, V lost 1 base, and 9 bases had no gene match. The CDR3 length is 16 residues. Written as DNA, the CDR3 is TGCGCCAGCAGCCAAGGTGGGGAGACAGGGATCTATGGCTACACCTTC. Protein sequence: CASSQGGETGIYGYTF.

The DNA for the CDR3 is TGCGCCAGCAGCTTTGGGCTAGCGGGGGGGAATTTCTACAATGAGCAGTTCTTC. Amino acid sequence: CASSFGLAGGNFYNEQFF. The J gene is TRBJ2-1, the V gene TRBV5-1; TRBD2 aligns across 12 bases. Germline CDR1 SGHRS, CDR2 YFSETQ. J gave up 3 bases and V 2 bases, and 9 bases lay outside the gene matches. The CDR3 extends over 18 amino acids.

This clonotype came up a few times. The chain recombines TRBV18 with TRBJ2-7; the D is unclear. Germline lookup yields CDR1 KGHSH and CDR2 LQKENI. The V gene lost 2 bases and the J gene lost 1 base, with 9 bases spanning the gap. The CDR3 contains 14 residues. This CDR3 reads CASSPSPRSYEQYF. Written as DNA, the CDR3 is TGTGCCAGCTCACCAAGCCCCAGGTCCTACGAGCAGTACTTC.

The genes are TRBV29-1 and TRBJ2-1; the D gene is possibly TRBD1 (6 bases). This CDR3 is built from 13 residues. Germline V gene lookup returns CDR1 SQVTM and CDR2 ANQGSEA. Trimming took off 2 bases at V and 8 bases at J, with 13 bases between the two ends. CDR3 sequence (DNA): TGCAGCGTTGAACTGACAGGTCTAGATGAGCAGTTCTTC. This codes for CSVELTGLDEQFF.

The gene calls are TRBV5-1 and TRBJ2-7, with 11 bases matching TRBD1. Germline CDR1 and CDR2: SGHRS and YFSETQ. V shed 0 bases and J 7 bases; nucleotides not matched to a gene: 9. This CDR3 has 16 residues. This CDR3 is CASSLASRTGGEEQYF. The CDR3 region has the DNA TGCGCCAGCAGCTTGGCGTCTAGGACAGGGGGCGAAGAGCAGTACTTC.

The V and J genes are TRBV27 and TRBJ2-7, with 12 bases lining up with TRBD2. V shed 3 bases, J shed 5 bases, and the junction held 5 bases outside the gene matches. CDR3 length: 15 residues. The germline V gene encodes CDR1 MNHEY and CDR2 SMNVEV (reference sequence). DNA of the CDR3: TGTGCCAGCAGTTTGACTAGCGGGAGAGTCCACGAGCAGTACTTC. Translated: CASSLTSGRVHEQYF.

The table lists this clonotype with many counts. J is TRBJ2-6 and V is TRBV12-3 or TRBV12-4, with 7 bases identical to TRBD1. Trimming removed 5 bases from V and 2 bases from J; junction bases left unmatched: 0. The CDR3 sequence is 14 residues long. CDR3 sequence reads: CASSQGAGANVLTF. The CDR3 nucleotides are TGTGCCAGCAGTCAGGGGGCTGGGGCCAACGTCCTGACTTTC.

J is TRBJ2-7 and V is TRBV7-8; perhaps D is TRBD1 or TRBD2 (5 bases each). Germline lookup yields CDR1 SGHVS and CDR2 FQNEAQ. Trimming took 7 bases from V and 3 from J, leaving 13 bases between them. The CDR3 length is 13 residues. This CDR3 reads CASNQGRLYEQYF. Here the CDR3 DNA reads TGTGCCAGCAATCAGGGACGGCTCTACGAGCAGTACTTC.

V and J are TRBV20-1 and TRBJ2-1; 13 bases line up with TRBD2. The germline V gene has CDR1 DFQATT and CDR2 SNEGSKA (reference sequence). J gave up 9 bases and V 1 base, and 0 bases lay outside the gene matches. This CDR3 has 13 residues. The CDR3 DNA reads TGCAGTGCTAGAGGACTAGCGGGGGGTGAGCAGTTCTTC. It codes for CSARGLAGGEQFF.

The chain couples TRBV19 to TRBJ1-6; D is ambiguous. V was cut by 3 bases and J by 11 bases, with 8 bases left in between. The germline gives CDR1 LNHDA, CDR2 SQIVND (reference sequence). This CDR3 has 12 amino acids. DNA of the CDR3: TGTGCCAGTAGTATGGGTGATGCACCCCTCCACTTT. This codes for CASSMGDAPLHF.

The rearrangement joins TRBV12-3 or TRBV12-4 to TRBJ2-3; 7 nucleotides agree with TRBD2. J gave up 6 bases and V 6 bases, and 12 bases lay outside the gene matches. This CDR3 has 15 amino acids. The CDR3 region has the DNA TGTGCCAGCAGAACAGGAGCGGGGCCGATGGATACGCAGTATTTT. The encoded protein is CASRTGAGPMDTQYF.

This clonotype was recorded a few times. The chain recombines TRBV9 with TRBJ2-7; D ambiguous. The CDR3 extends over 16 amino acids. Germline V gives CDR1 SGDLS, CDR2 YYNGEE. V dropped 3 bases and J dropped 2 bases, with 18 bases sitting between them. The CDR3: CASSEGAVAEAYEQYF. In nucleotides, the CDR3 is TGTGCCAGCAGCGAGGGCGCGGTGGCAGAAGCCTACGAGCAGTACTTC.

The chain combines TRBV5-4 with TRBJ2-7; tentatively, D is TRBD1 (6 bases). The V end lost 0 bases, the J end lost 2 bases, and 15 bases lay between the germline ends. Germline lookup yields CDR1 SGHNT and CDR2 YYREEE (reference sequence). The CDR3 sequence is 16 residues long. DNA for the CDR3: TGTGCCAGCAGCTTGGGGCAGGGACAAAGAACCTACGAGCAGTACTTC. Residues: CASSLGQGQRTYEQYF.

The chain couples TRBV5-5 to TRBJ2-6; the match to TRBD1 covers 10 bases. The V and J ends lost 4 bases and 0 bases, in that order; junction bases with no gene match: 4. The CDR3 spans 17 residues. Germline loops: CDR1 SGHKS, CDR2 YYEKEE (reference sequence). The CDR3 sequence: CASSPGQGGSGANVLTF. DNA of the CDR3: TGTGCCAGCAGCCCCGGACAGGGGGGCTCTGGGGCCAACGTCCTGACTTTC.

V gene TRBV6-2 or TRBV6-3 combines with J gene TRBJ1-1, with D perhaps TRBD1 (6 bases). CDR1 is MNHEY and CDR2 is SVGEGT in the germline V gene. Trimming pared 7 bases from V and 10 bases from J, leaving 19 bases between. CDR3 length: 13 residues. The CDR3 sequence is CASNIQGWSGAFF. The CDR3 DNA follows: TGTGCCAGCAACATACAGGGCTGGTCGGGAGCTTTCTTT.